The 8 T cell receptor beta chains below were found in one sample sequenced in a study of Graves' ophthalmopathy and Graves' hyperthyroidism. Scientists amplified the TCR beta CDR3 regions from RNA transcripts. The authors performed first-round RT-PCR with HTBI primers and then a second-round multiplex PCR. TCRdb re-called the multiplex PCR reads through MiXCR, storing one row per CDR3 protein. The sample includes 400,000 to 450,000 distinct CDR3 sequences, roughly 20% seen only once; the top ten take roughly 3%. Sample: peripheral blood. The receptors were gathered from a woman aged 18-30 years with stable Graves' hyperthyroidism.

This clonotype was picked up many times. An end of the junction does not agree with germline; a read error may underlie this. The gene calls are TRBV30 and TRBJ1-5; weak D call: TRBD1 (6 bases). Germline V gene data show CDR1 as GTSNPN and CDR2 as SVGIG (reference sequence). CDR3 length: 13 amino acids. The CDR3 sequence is CAWRPGEDQPQHF. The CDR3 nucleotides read TGTGCTTGGAGGCCAGGGGAAGATCAGCCCCAGCATTTT.

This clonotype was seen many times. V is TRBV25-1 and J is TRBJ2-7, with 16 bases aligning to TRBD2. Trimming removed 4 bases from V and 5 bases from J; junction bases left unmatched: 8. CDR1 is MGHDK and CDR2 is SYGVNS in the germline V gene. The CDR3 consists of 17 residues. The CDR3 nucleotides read TGTGCCAGCAGTGCCTTGGGACTAGCGGGAGGGGGGGACGAGCAGTACTTC. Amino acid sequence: CASSALGLAGGGDEQYF.

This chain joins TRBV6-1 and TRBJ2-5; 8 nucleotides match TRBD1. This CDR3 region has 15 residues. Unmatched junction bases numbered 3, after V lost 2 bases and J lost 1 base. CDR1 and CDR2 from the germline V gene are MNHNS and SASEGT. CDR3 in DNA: TGTGCCAGCAGTGAACTCACAGGGGGCCAAGAGACCCAGTACTTC. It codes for CASSELTGGQETQYF.

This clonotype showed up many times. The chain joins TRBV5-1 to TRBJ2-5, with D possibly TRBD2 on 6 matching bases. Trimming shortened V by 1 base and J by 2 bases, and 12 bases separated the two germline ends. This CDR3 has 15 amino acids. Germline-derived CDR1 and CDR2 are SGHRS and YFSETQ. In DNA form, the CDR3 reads TGCGCCAGCAGCTTGATGACTAGGAGGCAAGAGACCCAGTACTTC. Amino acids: CASSLMTRRQETQYF. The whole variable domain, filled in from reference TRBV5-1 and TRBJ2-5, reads KAGVTQTPRYLIKTRGQQVTLSCSPISGHRSVSWYQQTPGQGLQFLFEYFSETQRNKGNFPGRFSGRQFSNSRSEMNVSTLELGDSALYLCASSLMTRRQETQYFGPGTRLLVL.

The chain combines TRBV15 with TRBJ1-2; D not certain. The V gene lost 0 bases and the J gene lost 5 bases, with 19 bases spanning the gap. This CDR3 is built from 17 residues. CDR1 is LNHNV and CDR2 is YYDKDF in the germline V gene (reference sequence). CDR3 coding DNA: TGTGCCACCAGCAGAGACCTCCGAGGGAACGGTCGATATGGCTACACCTTC. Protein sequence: CATSRDLRGNGRYGYTF. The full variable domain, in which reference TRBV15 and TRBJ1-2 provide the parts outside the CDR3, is DAMVIQNPRYQVTQFGKPVTLSCSQTLNHNVMYWYQQKSSQAPKLLFHYYDKDFNNEADTPDNFQSRRPNTSFCFLDIRSPGLGDTAMYLCATSRDLRGNGRYGYTFGSGTRLTVV.

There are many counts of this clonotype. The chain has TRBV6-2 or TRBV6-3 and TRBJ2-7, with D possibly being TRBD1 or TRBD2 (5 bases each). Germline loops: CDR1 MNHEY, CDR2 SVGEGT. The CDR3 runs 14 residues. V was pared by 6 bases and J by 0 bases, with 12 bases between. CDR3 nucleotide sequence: TGTGCCAGCAGAAGAGGGACGGTCTCCTACGAGCAGTACTTC. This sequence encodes CASRRGTVSYEQYF.

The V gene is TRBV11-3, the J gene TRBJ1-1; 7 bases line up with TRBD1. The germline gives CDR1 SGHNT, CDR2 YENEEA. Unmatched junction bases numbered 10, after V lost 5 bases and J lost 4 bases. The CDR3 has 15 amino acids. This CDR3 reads CASSERTGFSTEAFF. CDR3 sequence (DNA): TGTGCCAGCAGCGAGAGGACAGGTTTCTCCACTGAAGCTTTCTTT.

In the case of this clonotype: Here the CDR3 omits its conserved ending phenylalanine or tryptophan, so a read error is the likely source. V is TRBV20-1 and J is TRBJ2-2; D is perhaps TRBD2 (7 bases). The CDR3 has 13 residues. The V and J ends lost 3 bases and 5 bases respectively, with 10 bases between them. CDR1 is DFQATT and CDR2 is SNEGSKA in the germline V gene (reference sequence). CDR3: CSASRGATGELFY. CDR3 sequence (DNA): TGCAGTGCTAGTCGGGGGGCTACCGGGGAGCTGTTTTAT.